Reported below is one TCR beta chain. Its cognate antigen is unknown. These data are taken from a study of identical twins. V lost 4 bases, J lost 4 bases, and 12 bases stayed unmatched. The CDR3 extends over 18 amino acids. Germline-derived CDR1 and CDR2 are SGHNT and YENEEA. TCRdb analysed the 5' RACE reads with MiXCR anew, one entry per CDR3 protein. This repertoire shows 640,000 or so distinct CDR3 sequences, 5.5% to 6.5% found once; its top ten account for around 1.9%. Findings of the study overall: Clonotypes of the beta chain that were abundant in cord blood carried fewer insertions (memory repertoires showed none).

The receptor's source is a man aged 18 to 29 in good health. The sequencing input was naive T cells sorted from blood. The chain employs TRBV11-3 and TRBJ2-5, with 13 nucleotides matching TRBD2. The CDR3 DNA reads TGTGCCAGCAGCTACTTGGGGCGAACTAGCGGGGGGGGAGAGACCCAGTACTTC. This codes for CASSYLGRTSGGGETQYF.